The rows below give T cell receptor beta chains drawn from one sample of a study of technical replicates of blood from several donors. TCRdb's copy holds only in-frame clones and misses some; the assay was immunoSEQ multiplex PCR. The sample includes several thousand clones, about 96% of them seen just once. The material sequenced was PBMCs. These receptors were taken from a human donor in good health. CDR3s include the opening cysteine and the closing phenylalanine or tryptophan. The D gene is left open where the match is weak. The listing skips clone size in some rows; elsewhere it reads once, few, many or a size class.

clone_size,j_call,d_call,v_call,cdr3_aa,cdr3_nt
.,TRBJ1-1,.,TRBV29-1,CSGTRVVDTEAFF,TGCAGCGGCACGAGGGTGGTCGACACTGAAGCTTTCTTT
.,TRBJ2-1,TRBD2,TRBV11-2,CATAPWVAGGNYNEQFF,TGTGCCACCGCGCCCTGGGTAGCGGGAGGAAACTACAATGAGCAGTTCTTC
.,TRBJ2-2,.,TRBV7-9,CASSLGQGSGELFF,TGTGCCAGCAGCTTAGGCCAGGGGTCCGGGGAGCTGTTTTTT
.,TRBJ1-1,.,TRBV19,CASSIVANSNTEAFF,TGTGCCAGTAGTATAGTGGCAAATTCTAACACTGAAGCTTTCTTT
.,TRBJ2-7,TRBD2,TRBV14,CASSPITGGMSYEQYF,TGTGCCAGCAGCCCAATAACGGGAGGGATGTCCTACGAGCAGTACTTC
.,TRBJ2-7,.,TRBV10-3,CAISPPGSSYEQYF,TGTGCCATCAGCCCCCCCGGGAGTAGCTACGAGCAGTACTTC
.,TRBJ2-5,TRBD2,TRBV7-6,CASSYQRGGQETQYF,TGTGCCAGCAGCTATCAGCGGGGAGGGCAAGAGACCCAGTACTTC
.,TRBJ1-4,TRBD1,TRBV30,CAWSDGTGDEKLFF,TGTGCCTGGAGTGACGGGACAGGGGATGAAAAACTGTTTTTT
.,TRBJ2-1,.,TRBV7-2,CASSLSSARARGEQFF,TGTGCCAGCAGCTTAAGTTCGGCTAGGGCCAGGGGTGAGCAGTTCTTC
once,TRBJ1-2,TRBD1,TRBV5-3,CARSCGQGTVNYGYTF,TGTGCCAGAAGTTGTGGACAGGGGACGGTAAACTATGGCTACACCTTC
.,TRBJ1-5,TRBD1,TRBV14,CASSQVDRVMRQPQHF,TGTGCCAGCAGCCAAGTCGACAGGGTAATGCGTCAGCCCCAGCATTTT
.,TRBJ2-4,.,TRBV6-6,CASTGGSENIQYF,TGTGCCAGCACCGGAGGTAGCGAAAACATTCAGTACTTC
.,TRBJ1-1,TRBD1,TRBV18,CASSQGQNEAFF,TGTGCCAGCTCTCAGGGACAGAATGAAGCTTTCTTT
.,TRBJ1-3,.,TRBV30,CAWKQPGNTIYF,TGTGCCTGGAAACAGCCTGGAAACACCATATATTTT
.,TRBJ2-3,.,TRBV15,CATSRDRADTQYF,TGTGCCACCAGCAGAGATCGCGCAGATACGCAGTATTTT
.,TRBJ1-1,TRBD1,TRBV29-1,CSVNRDRGAEAFF,TGCAGCGTTAACCGGGACAGGGGCGCTGAAGCTTTCTTT
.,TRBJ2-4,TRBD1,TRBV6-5,CASSRDSLAKNIQYF,TGTGCCAGCAGCCGGGACAGCTTAGCCAAAAACATTCAGTACTTC
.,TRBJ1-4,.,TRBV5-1,CASSLGQGLGTNEKLFF,TGCGCCAGCAGCTTGGGGCAGGGGTTAGGAACTAATGAAAAACTGTTTTTT
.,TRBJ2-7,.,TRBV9,CASSKTGSNYEQYF,TGTGCCAGCAGTAAGACAGGCAGTAACTACGAGCAGTACTTC
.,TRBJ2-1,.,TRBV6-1,CASSDTWQGYGNEQFF,TGTGCCAGCAGTGATACCTGGCAGGGATACGGCAATGAGCAGTTCTTC
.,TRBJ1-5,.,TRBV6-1,CASRERLTQPQHF,TGTGCCAGCAGAGAGAGGTTGACTCAGCCCCAGCATTTT